The clone carrying this T cell receptor (beta chain) was found once. Antigen specificity is unknown. Measured with immunoSEQ multiplex PCR; TCRdb has only the in-frame clones, and not every one. Of some 77,000 clones in the sample, about 91% were seen once. This entry belongs to a study of OX40 agonist ivuxolimab in advanced cancers. On the study more broadly: Ivuxolimab, an antibody that agonizes OX40 (CD134), was administered to the patients. The dose-escalation cohort was around 83% male, with a mean age of around 60 years, ranging roughly 23 to 90.

Study observations and caveats: Both CD4+ and CD8+ T cell populations in blood had undergone clonal expansion by week 6 at 0.1 to 3.0 mg/kg. A proportion of nonresponders additionally exhibited low normalized T-cell clonal expansion.

The sequence was obtained from an adult with an advanced solid tumor such as melanoma, head and neck, liver or kidney cancer. The source material was CD4+ or CD8+ T cells sorted from blood, sampled in a trial of the OX40 agonist ivuxolimab.

The CDR3 DNA reads as TGTGCCAGCAGTTACGCCTTCGGGACAGGGGGTGAAAAACTGTTTTTT. Residues: CASSYAFGTGGEKLFF. The chain employs TRBV6-5 and TRBJ1-4; 11 positions agree with TRBD1. The CDR3 is 16 amino acids. V gave up 2 bases and J gave up 7 bases; unmatched junction bases: 6. Germline V CDR1 and CDR2: MNHEY, SVGAGI.